These 30 T cell receptor beta chains came from one sample sequenced in a study of CD8 T cells in Susac syndrome. It was with random hexamers that roughly 0.5 to 1 ug RNA was reverse transcribed. TCRdb processed the immunoSEQ multiplex PCR reads anew with MiXCR; each CDR3 protein has one entry. This sample has approximately 150,000 distinct CDR3 sequences, with 94% found just once. The material sequenced was CD4+ T cells from PBMCs. Receptors were obtained from a human donor with multiple sclerosis.

The chain joins TRBV18 to TRBJ1-1; D is uncertain. This CDR3 is 14 amino acids long. Germline V gene lookup returns CDR1 KGHSH and CDR2 LQKENI. V was clipped by 1 base and J by 3 bases, with 9 bases between them. CDR3 sequence: CASSPQGRYTEAFF. CDR3 nucleotides: TGTGCCAGCTCACCACAGGGCCGGTACACTGAAGCTTTCTTT.

This clonotype was recorded a few times. The chain joins TRBV6-1 to TRBJ2-4, with D unclear. V was pared by 4 bases and J by 3 bases, with 4 bases between. The V gene's germline CDR1 is MNHNS and CDR2 SASEGT. The CDR3 contains 12 residues. The CDR3 region has the DNA TGTGCCAGCAGTGCCTTCAAAAACATTCAGTACTTC. It yields the protein CASSAFKNIQYF.

This clonotype has just one count. V is TRBV30 and J is TRBJ1-5; the D is unclear. Trimming removed 2 bases from V and 3 bases from J, with 11 bases in between. This CDR3 region has 14 residues. Looked up from germline, CDR1 is GTSNPN and CDR2 is SVGIG (reference sequence). For the CDR3, the DNA is TGTGCCTGGAGTCTCGTCAACGACAATCAGCCCCAGCATTTT. Translated, it gives CAWSLVNDNQPQHF.

V gene TRBV30 combines with J gene TRBJ2-2, with TRBD1 matching over 8 bases. The CDR3 totals 14 residues. Germline V gene data show CDR1 as GTSNPN and CDR2 as SVGIG (reference sequence). With V trimmed by 0 bases and J by 6 bases, 3 bases remained unmatched. For the CDR3, the DNA is TGTGCCTGGAGTGTACCGGACAGGGCCGGGGAGCTGTTTTTT. It translates to CAWSVPDRAGELFF.

V usage is TRBV9 and J usage is TRBJ2-7; D remains unclear. Per germline, CDR1 SGDLS and CDR2 YYNGEE. V was cut by 2 bases and J by 2 bases, with 8 bases left in between. The CDR3 is 13 residues long. CDR3 region: CASSVGSTYEQYF. The CDR3 DNA reads TGTGCCAGCAGCGTGGGGTCGACCTACGAGCAGTACTTC.

This clonotype was seen only once. The V call is TRBV19, the J call TRBJ2-1; D is possibly TRBD2 (6 bases). The CDR3 sequence is 13 residues long. Looked up from germline, CDR1 is LNHDA and CDR2 is SQIVND (reference sequence). V lost 6 bases and J lost 8, with 14 bases in between. As DNA, the CDR3 is TGTGCCAGTAGGACTAGAATCTTCGATGAGCAGTTCTTC. It translates to CASRTRIFDEQFF.

A note on this clonotype: The junction does not match germline at one end; this may be a read error. The genes are TRBV3-1 and TRBJ2-4; 8 bases are shared with TRBD1. Per the germline V gene, CDR1 is LGHDT and CDR2 is YNNKEL (reference sequence). The CDR3 runs 14 residues. CDR3 in DNA: TGTGCCAGCAGCCATCTCAGGACAGGGCAGGCTGGGGACTTC. Its translation is CASSHLRTGQAGDF.

The chain joins TRBV6-1 to TRBJ2-3; D possibly corresponds to TRBD2 (5 bases). V lost 2 bases to trimming and J lost 6 bases, with 18 bases between them. The CDR3 loop spans 16 amino acids. Per the germline V gene, CDR1 is MNHNS and CDR2 is SASEGT. This CDR3 reads CASSEQWISVVDTQYF. The CDR3 DNA reads TGTGCCAGCAGTGAACAATGGATTAGCGTCGTTGATACGCAGTATTTT.

This chain uses TRBV4-2 with TRBJ2-7, with D unclear. Germline V lookup: CDR1 LGHNA, CDR2 YNFKEQ. The V end was cut by 0 bases, the J end by 7 bases, with 7 bases between. The CDR3 length is 12 residues. The CDR3 bases are TGTGCCAGCAGCCAAGAGGTCGGGGAGCAGTACTTC. Protein sequence: CASSQEVGEQYF.

This chain links TRBV10-3 with TRBJ1-2, with D possibly matching TRBD1 (6 bases). CDR1 ENHRY and CDR2 SYGVKD come from the germline V gene. V was clipped by 8 bases and J by 7 bases, with 8 bases between them. The CDR3 contains 10 residues. The CDR3 bases are TGTGCCATCGGAGGGGGTGGCTACACCTTC. Amino acids: CAIGGGGYTF.

The chain employs TRBV4-2 and TRBJ2-7; D may match TRBD1 or TRBD2 (7 bases each). V lost 0 bases to trimming and J lost 5 bases, with 17 bases between them. From germline, CDR1 is LGHNA and CDR2 YNFKEQ. The CDR3 has 16 residues. The CDR3 loop is CASSQDSMAGGDEQYF. CDR3 DNA sequence: TGTGCCAGCAGCCAAGACTCGATGGCAGGGGGGGACGAGCAGTACTTC.

The chain carries TRBV20-1 and TRBJ1-1; D gene uncertain. The CDR3 covers 12 residues. Trimming left V 7 bases short and J 2 bases short, with 11 bases between. Germline V gene lookup returns CDR1 DFQATT and CDR2 SNEGSKA (reference sequence). DNA for the CDR3: TGCAGTGTCCCGGGCGCCAACACTGAAGCTTTCTTT. Translated: CSVPGANTEAFF.

The chain recombines TRBV10-2 with TRBJ1-1, with D possibly matching TRBD1 (6 bases). CDR3 length equals 13 residues. CDR1 WSHSY and CDR2 SAAADI come from the germline V gene. The V gene lost 8 bases and the J gene lost 3 bases, with 13 bases spanning the gap. In DNA, the CDR3 is TGCGCCAGCTCCGTCGGGGGCGACACTGAAGCTTTCTTT. This sequence encodes CASSVGGDTEAFF.

The chain joins TRBV7-8 to TRBJ2-1, with D hard to call. V was clipped by 0 bases and J by 6 bases, with 9 bases between them. The CDR3 is 14 residues long. CDR1 is SGHVS, CDR2 FQNEAQ, per germline. CDR3 region: CASSLAGYGNEQFF. In DNA form, the CDR3 reads TGTGCCAGCAGCTTAGCGGGATATGGCAATGAGCAGTTCTTC.

V usage is TRBV28 and J usage is TRBJ1-5, with D unclear. This CDR3 contains 16 residues. CDR1 is MDHEN and CDR2 is SYDVKM in the germline V gene. V lost 5 bases to trimming and J lost 7 bases, with 21 bases between them. CDR3 sequence reads: CASSHRGGLGEQPQHF. As DNA, the CDR3 is TGTGCCAGCAGTCACCGAGGCGGCTTGGGAGAACAGCCCCAGCATTTT. Based on the CDR3 plus reference TRBV28 and TRBJ1-5, the full variable domain is DVKVTQSSRYLVKRTGEKVFLECVQDMDHENMFWYRQDPGLGLRLIYFSYDVKMKEKGDIPEGYSVSREKKERFSLILESASTNQTSMYLCASSHRGGLGEQPQHFGDGTRLSIL.

This chain uses TRBV29-1 with TRBJ2-7, with TRBD1 matching 7 bases. This CDR3 has 14 amino acids. The junction had 12 bases not matched to a gene; V was cut back by 7 bases and J by 3 bases. Germline V gene data show CDR1 as SQVTM and CDR2 as ANQGSEA. CDR3 sequence reads: CSELPPGQSYEQYF. CDR3 DNA: TGCAGCGAACTACCCCCGGGACAGAGCTACGAGCAGTACTTC.

The chain employs TRBV30 and TRBJ1-4; perhaps TRBD1 as D (6 bases). This CDR3 comprises 12 residues. V was trimmed by 0 bases and J by 14 bases, leaving 13 bases between them. Germline V lookup: CDR1 GTSNPN, CDR2 SVGIG (reference sequence). The CDR3 reads CAWSVDRTNLFF. CDR3 DNA sequence: TGTGCCTGGAGTGTTGACAGGACTAATCTGTTTTTT. Full variable domain (missing parts from reference TRBV30 and TRBJ1-4): SQTIHQWPATLVQPVGSPLSLECTVEGTSNPNLYWYRQAAGRGLQLLFYSVGIGQISSEVPQNLSASRPQDRQFILSSKKLLLSDSGFYLCAWSVDRTNLFFGSGTQLSVL.

J is TRBJ2-7 and V is TRBV4-3, with TRBD2 as a possible D gene (5 bases). Germline CDR1 reads LGHNA; CDR2 reads YSLEER. V lost 4 bases and J 2 bases, leaving 15 bases between the germline ends. The CDR3 consists of 15 residues. CDR3 sequence reads: CASSPSAAAAYEQYF. For the CDR3, the DNA is TGCGCCAGCAGCCCCTCAGCGGCCGCTGCCTACGAGCAGTACTTC.

This sequence joins TRBV4-2 and TRBJ2-2, with TRBD2 identical over 13 bases. Germline V CDR1 and CDR2: LGHNA, YNFKEQ. The CDR3 spans 16 residues. The trim removed 0 bases at V and 6 bases at J, leaving 1 base unmatched. The CDR3, as DNA: TGTGCCAGCAGCCAAGAGACTAGCGGGAGGTCCGGGGAGCTGTTTTTT. This codes for CASSQETSGRSGELFF.

This chain connects TRBV3-1 to TRBJ1-1, with TRBD1 as a possible D gene (5 bases). Germline CDR1 and CDR2: LGHDT and YNNKEL (reference sequence). This CDR3 is built from 14 residues. V dropped 6 bases and J dropped 5 bases, with 16 bases sitting between them. The CDR3 sequence: CASRRTTRETEAFF. The CDR3 DNA is TGTGCCAGCAGGCGGACAACCCGGGAGACTGAAGCTTTCTTT.

The CDR3 DNA sequence: TGTGCCAGCAGCCGTTTGACAGGCTCGAACACTGAAGCTTTCTTT. Residues: CASSRLTGSNTEAFF. The V call is TRBV4-2, the J call TRBJ1-1; tentatively, D is TRBD1 (6 bases). The CDR3 is 15 residues long. Trimming left V 4 bases short and J 1 base short, with 13 bases between. Per the germline V gene, CDR1 is LGHNA and CDR2 is YNFKEQ.

The CDR3 DNA sequence: TGCGCCAGCAGCCAAGAAGGCGTCCTACCTACTTCCGAGCAGTACTTC. Residues: CASSQEGVLPTSEQYF. The chain has TRBV4-1 and TRBJ2-7; D call uncertain. V was trimmed by 0 bases and J by 6 bases, leaving 18 bases between them. The CDR3 covers 16 residues. Germline CDR1 reads MGHRA; CDR2 reads YSYEKL.

The chain uses TRBV10-2 and TRBJ1-5, with TRBD1 matching 8 bases. CDR3 length: 14 amino acids. Germline V gives CDR1 WSHSY, CDR2 SAAADI. J lost 1 base, V lost 8 bases, and 4 bases had no gene match. The CDR3 protein is CASQGAWSNQPQHF. DNA for the CDR3: TGCGCCAGCCAGGGGGCTTGGAGCAATCAGCCCCAGCATTTT.

The V call is TRBV18, the J call TRBJ2-6; maybe TRBD1 (6 bases). The V and J ends lost 3 bases and 0 bases respectively, with 15 bases between them. This CDR3 is built from 18 residues. Germline assignment: CDR1 KGHSH and CDR2 LQKENI. The CDR3 region has the DNA TGTGCCAGCTCACCCTCGGACAGCGGATACTCTGGGGCCAACGTCCTGACTTTC. Residues: CASSPSDSGYSGANVLTF.

The chain joins TRBV9 to TRBJ2-1, with D perhaps TRBD1 (5 bases). There are 12 residues in the CDR3. In germline, CDR1 is SGDLS, CDR2 YYNGEE. V lost 5 bases to trimming and J lost 10 bases, with 13 bases between them. CDR3 loop: CASSQGTGEQFF. The CDR3 DNA reads TGTGCCAGCAGTCAGGGTACAGGAGAGCAGTTCTTC.

This rearrangement joins TRBV6-6 to TRBJ1-5, with 7 bases that match TRBD1. The CDR3 contains 14 residues. The V segment lost 5 bases and the J segment 7 bases; nucleotides outside the gene matches: 8. In germline, CDR1 is MNHNY, CDR2 SVGAGI (reference sequence). The CDR3 coding sequence is TGTGCCAGCAGTCACCAGGGGGGAGGACAGCCCCAGCATTTT. Translating gives CASSHQGGGQPQHF.

V gene TRBV12-3 or TRBV12-4 combines with J gene TRBJ2-5; D possibly matches TRBD1 or TRBD2 (5 bases each). V shed 2 bases and J shed 3 bases, with 10 bases lying between them. The CDR3 is 14 amino acids. The CDR3, as DNA: TGTGCCAGCAGTTTACCGGGACGGGAAGAGACCCAGTACTTC. Protein product: CASSLPGREETQYF.

The V gene is TRBV19, the J gene TRBJ2-6, with a possible D match to TRBD2 (5 bases). With 6 bases removed from V and 2 bases from J, the gap between germline ends came to 8 bases. The CDR3 length is 14 residues. Germline CDR1 and CDR2: LNHDA and SQIVND (reference sequence). The CDR3 loop reads CASSSGAGANVLTF. The CDR3 region has the DNA TGTGCCAGTAGCTCCGGGGCTGGGGCCAACGTCCTGACTTTC.

J is TRBJ1-1 and V is TRBV2; D not resolved. The CDR3 length is 14 residues. Germline lookup yields CDR1 SNHLY and CDR2 FYNNEI. V was clipped by 8 bases and J by 4 bases, with 17 bases between them. The CDR3 here is CASHLRPFGTEAFF. As DNA, the CDR3 is TGTGCCAGCCATTTACGACCGTTCGGCACTGAAGCTTTCTTT. Full variable domain (outside the CDR3, taken from reference TRBV2 and TRBJ1-1): EPEVTQTPSHQVTQMGQEVILRCVPISNHLYFYWYRQILGQKVEFLVSFYNNEISEKSEIFDDQFSVERPDGSNFTLKIRSTKLEDSAMYFCASHLRPFGTEAFFGQGTRLTVV.

The chain employs TRBV7-7 and TRBJ1-5, with 7 bases lining up with TRBD1. Trimming removed 5 bases from V and 7 bases from J; junction bases left unmatched: 5. This CDR3 is built from 13 residues. Germline CDR1 and CDR2: SSHAT and FNYEAQ (reference sequence). For the CDR3, the DNA is TGTGCCAGCAGCCAAAACAGGGGACAGCCCCAGCATTTT. It translates to CASSQNRGQPQHF.